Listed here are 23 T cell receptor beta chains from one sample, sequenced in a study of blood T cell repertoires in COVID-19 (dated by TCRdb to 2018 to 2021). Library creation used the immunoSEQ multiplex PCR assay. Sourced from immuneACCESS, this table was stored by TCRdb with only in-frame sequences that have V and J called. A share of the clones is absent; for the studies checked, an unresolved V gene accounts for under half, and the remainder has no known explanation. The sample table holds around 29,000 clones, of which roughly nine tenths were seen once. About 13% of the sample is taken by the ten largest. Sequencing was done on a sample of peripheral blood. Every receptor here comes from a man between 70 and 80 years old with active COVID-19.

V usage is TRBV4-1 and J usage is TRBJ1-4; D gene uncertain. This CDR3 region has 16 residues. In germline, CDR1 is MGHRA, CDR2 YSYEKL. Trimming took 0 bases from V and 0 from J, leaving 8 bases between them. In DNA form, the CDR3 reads TGCGCCAGCAGCCAAGAAGCGAGTGCAACTAATGAAAAACTGTTTTTT. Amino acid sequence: CASSQEASATNEKLFF.

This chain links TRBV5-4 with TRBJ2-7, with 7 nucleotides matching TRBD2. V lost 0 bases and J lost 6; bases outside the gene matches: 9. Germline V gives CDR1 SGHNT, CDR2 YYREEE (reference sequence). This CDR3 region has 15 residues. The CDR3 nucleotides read TGTGCCAGCAGCTTGGCCGTGGGAGGGCCCGGCGAGCAGTACTTC. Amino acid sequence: CASSLAVGGPGEQYF. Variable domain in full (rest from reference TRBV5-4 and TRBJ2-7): ETGVTQSPTHLIKTRGQQVTLRCSSQSGHNTVSWYQQALGQGPQFIFQYYREEENGRGNFPPRFSGLQFPNYSSELNVNALELDDSALYLCASSLAVGGPGEQYFGPGTRLTVT.

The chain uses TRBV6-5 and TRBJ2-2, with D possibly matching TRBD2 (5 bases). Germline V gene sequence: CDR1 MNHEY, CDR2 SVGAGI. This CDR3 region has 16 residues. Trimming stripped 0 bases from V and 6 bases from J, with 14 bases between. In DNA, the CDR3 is TGTGCCAGCAGTTACTCTCGAGGGAGAGGCCCCGGGGAGCTGTTTTTT. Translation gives CASSYSRGRGPGELFF.

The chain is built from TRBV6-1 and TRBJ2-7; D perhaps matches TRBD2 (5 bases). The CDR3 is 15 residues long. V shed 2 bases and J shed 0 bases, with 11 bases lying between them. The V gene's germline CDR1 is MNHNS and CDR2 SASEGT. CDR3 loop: CASSELAGTSYEQYF. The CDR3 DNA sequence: TGTGCCAGCAGTGAACTAGCTGGAACCTCCTACGAGCAGTACTTC.

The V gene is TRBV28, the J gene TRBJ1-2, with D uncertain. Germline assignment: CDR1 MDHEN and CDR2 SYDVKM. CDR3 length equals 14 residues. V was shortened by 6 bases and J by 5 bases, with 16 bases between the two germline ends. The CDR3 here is CASSIEPVTYGYTF. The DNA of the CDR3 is TGTGCCAGCAGCATAGAACCCGTGACTTATGGCTACACCTTC.

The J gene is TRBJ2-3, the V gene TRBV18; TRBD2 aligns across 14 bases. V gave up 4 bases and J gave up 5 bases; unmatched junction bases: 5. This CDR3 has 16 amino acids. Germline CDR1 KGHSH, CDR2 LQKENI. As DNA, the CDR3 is TGTGCCAGCTCACGGGGACTAGCGGGAGTTGGAGATACGCAGTATTTT. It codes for CASSRGLAGVGDTQYF.

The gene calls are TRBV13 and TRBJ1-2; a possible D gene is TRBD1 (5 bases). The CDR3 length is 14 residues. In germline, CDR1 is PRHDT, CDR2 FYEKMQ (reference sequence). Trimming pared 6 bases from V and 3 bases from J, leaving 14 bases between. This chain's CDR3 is CASRVVGPDYGYTF. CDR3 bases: TGTGCCAGCAGGGTAGTGGGGCCCGACTATGGCTACACCTTC.

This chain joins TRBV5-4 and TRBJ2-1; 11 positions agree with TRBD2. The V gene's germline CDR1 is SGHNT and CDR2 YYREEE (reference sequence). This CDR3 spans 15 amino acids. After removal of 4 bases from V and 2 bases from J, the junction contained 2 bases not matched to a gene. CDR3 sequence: CASSKTSGTYNEQFF. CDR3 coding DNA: TGTGCCAGCAGCAAGACTAGCGGGACCTACAATGAGCAGTTCTTC.

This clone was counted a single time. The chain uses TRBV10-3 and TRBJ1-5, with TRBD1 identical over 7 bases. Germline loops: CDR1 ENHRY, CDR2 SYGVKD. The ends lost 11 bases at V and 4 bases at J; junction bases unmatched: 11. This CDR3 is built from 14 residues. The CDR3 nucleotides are TGTGCCGCCAGTACAGGGGCAGGGAATCAGCCCCAGCATTTT. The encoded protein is CAASTGAGNQPQHF.

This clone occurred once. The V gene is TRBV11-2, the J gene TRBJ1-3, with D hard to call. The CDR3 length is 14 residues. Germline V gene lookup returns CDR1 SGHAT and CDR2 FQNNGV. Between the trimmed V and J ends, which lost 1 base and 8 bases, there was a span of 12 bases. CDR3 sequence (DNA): TGTGCCAGCAGCTTAGTTCCCCGCGCGCACACCATATATTTT. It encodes CASSLVPRAHTIYF.

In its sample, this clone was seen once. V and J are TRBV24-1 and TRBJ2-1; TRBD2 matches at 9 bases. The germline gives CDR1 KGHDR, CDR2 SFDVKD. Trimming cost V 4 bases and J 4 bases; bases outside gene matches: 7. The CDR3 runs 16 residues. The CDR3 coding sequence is TGTGCCACCAGTGACCAAAGCGGGAGGCGATACAATGAGCAGTTCTTC. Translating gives CATSDQSGRRYNEQFF.

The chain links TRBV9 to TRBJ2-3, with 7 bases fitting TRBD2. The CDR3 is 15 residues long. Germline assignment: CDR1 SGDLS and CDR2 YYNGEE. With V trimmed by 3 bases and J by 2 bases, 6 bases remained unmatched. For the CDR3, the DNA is TGTGCCAGCAGCGCTAGACTAGCTACCACAGATACGCAGTATTTT. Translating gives CASSARLATTDTQYF.

CDR3 DNA sequence: TGTGCCAGCAGGGGTAGACAGGGCTTCCGCAATCAGCCCCAGCATTTT. Amino acids: CASRGRQGFRNQPQHF. This sequence joins TRBV28 and TRBJ1-5, with 7 bases matching TRBD1. V lost 6 bases and J lost 2; bases outside the gene matches: 10. Germline V CDR1 and CDR2: MDHEN, SYDVKM. The CDR3 runs to 16 residues.

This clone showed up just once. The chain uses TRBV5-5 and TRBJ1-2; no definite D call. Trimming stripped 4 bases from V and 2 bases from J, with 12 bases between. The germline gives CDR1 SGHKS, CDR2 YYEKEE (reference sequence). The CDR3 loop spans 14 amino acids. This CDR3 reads CASSAGGANYGYTF. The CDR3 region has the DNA TGTGCCAGCAGCGCGGGAGGAGCAAACTATGGCTACACCTTC.

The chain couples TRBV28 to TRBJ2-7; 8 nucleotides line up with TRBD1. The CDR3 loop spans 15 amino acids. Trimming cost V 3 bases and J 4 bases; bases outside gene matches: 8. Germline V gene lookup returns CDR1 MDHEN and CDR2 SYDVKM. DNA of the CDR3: TGTGCCAGCAGTTTTCGGCAGGGGGCGGTTTACGAGCAGTACTTC. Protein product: CASSFRQGAVYEQYF.

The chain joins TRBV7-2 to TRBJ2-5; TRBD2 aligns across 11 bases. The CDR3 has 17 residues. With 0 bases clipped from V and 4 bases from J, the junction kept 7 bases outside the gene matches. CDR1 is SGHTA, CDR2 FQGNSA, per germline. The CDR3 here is CASSLARVLAGAETQYF. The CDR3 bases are TGTGCCAGCAGCTTAGCGCGGGTACTAGCGGGAGCAGAGACCCAGTACTTC.

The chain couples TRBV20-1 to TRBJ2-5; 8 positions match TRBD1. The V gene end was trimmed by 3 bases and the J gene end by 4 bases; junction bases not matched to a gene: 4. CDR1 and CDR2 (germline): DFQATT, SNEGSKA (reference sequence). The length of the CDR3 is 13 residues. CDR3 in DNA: TGCAGTGCTAGTGACAGGGGTCGAGAGACCCAGTACTTC. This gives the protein CSASDRGRETQYF.

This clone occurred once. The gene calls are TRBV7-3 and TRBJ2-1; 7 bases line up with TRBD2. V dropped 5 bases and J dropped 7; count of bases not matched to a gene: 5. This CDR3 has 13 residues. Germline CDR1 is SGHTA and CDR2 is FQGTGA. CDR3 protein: CASSVGTTNEQFF. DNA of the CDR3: TGTGCCAGCAGCGTGGGGACTACGAATGAGCAGTTCTTC.

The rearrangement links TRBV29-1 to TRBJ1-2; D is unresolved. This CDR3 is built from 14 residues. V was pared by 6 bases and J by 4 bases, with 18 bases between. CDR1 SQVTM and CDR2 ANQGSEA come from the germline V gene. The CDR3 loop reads CSVHQTAGRYGYTF. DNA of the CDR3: TGCAGCGTCCACCAGACGGCAGGCCGCTATGGCTACACCTTC.

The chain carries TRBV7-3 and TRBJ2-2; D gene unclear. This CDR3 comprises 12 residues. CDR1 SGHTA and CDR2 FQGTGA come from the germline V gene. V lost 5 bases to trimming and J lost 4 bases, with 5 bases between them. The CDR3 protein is CASSATTGELFF. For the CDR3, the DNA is TGTGCCAGCAGCGCTACCACCGGGGAGCTGTTTTTT.

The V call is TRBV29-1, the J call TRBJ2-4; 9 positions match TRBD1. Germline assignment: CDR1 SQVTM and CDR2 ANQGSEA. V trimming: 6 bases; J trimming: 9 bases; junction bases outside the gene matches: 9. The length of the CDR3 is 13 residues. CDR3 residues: CSVEEWDRAIQYF. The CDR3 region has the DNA TGCAGCGTCGAGGAGTGGGACAGGGCCATTCAGTACTTC. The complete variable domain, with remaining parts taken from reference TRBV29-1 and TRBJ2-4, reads SAVISQKPSRDICQRGTSLTIQCQVDSQVTMMFWYRQQPGQSLTLIATANQGSEATYESGFVIDKFPISRPNLTFSTLTVSNMSPEDSSIYLCSVEEWDRAIQYFGAGTRLSVL.

This CDR3 is CASSREGVSYNEQFF. CDR3 DNA sequence: TGTGCCAGCAGCAGAGAGGGAGTGTCCTACAATGAGCAGTTCTTC. This chain joins TRBV27 and TRBJ2-1, with a possible D match to TRBD2 (5 bases). Trimming stripped 6 bases from V and 1 base from J, with 13 bases between. This CDR3 is built from 15 residues. Germline V gene data show CDR1 as MNHEY and CDR2 as SMNVEV (reference sequence).

CDR3 protein: CASSYRGGSNQPQHF. CDR3 bases: TGTGCCAGCAGTTACAGGGGTGGGAGCAATCAGCCCCAGCATTTT. J is TRBJ1-5 and V is TRBV6-2 or TRBV6-3; maybe TRBD1 (5 bases). V lost 2 bases and J lost 1, with 9 bases in between. Germline V gene sequence: CDR1 MNHEY, CDR2 SVGEGT. The CDR3 contains 15 residues.